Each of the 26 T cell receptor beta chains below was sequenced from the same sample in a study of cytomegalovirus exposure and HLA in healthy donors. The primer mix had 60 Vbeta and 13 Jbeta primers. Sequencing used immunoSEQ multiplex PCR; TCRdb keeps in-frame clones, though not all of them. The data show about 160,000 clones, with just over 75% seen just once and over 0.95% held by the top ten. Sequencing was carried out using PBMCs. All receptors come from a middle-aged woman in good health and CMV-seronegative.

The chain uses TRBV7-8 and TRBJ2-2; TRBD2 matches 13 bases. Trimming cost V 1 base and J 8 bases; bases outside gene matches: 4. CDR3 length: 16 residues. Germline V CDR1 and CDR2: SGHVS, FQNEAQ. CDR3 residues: CASSLEGLAGRGELFF. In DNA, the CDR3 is TGTGCCAGCAGCTTAGAGGGACTAGCGGGAAGAGGGGAGCTGTTTTTT.

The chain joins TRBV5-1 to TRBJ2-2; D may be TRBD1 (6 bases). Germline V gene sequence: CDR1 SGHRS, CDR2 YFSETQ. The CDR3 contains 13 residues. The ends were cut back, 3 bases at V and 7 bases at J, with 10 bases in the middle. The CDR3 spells CASSSGTNGELFF. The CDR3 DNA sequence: TGCGCCAGCAGCTCCGGGACAAACGGGGAGCTGTTTTTT.

The chain's CDR3 is CASRATSGTDTQYF. The CDR3 coding sequence is TGTGCCAGCAGGGCGACTAGCGGCACAGATACGCAGTATTTT. This sequence joins TRBV6-6 and TRBJ2-3; 8 nucleotides agree with TRBD2. This CDR3 has 14 amino acids. The ends lost 6 bases at V and 1 base at J; junction bases unmatched: 3. The V gene's germline CDR1 is MNHNY and CDR2 SVGAGI (reference sequence).

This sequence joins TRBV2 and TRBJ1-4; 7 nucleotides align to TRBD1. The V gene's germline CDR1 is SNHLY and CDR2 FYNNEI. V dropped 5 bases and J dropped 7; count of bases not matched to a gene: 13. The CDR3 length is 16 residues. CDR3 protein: CASSTDGGGNLEKLFF. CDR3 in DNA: TGTGCCAGCAGTACCGACGGAGGGGGCAACCTTGAAAAACTGTTTTTT.

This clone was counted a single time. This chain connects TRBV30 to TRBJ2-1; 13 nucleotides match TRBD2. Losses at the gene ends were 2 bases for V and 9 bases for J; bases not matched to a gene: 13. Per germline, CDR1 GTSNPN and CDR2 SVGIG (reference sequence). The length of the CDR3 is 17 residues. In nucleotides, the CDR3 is TGTGCCTGGAGTCCCGCCCGGACTAGCGGGAGATCTGGTGAGCAGTTCTTC. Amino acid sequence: CAWSPARTSGRSGEQFF.

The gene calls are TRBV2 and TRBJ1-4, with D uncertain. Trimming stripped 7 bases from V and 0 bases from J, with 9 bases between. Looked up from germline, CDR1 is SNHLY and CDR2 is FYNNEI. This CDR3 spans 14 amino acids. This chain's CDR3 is CASNPRSTNEKLFF. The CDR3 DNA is TGTGCCAGCAATCCGAGATCAACTAATGAAAAACTGTTTTTT.

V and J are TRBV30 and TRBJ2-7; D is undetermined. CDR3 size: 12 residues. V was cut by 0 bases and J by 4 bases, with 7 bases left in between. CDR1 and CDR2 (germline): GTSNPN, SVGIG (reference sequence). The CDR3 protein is CAWSVSTYEQYF. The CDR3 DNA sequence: TGTGCCTGGAGTGTGTCGACTTACGAGCAGTACTTC.

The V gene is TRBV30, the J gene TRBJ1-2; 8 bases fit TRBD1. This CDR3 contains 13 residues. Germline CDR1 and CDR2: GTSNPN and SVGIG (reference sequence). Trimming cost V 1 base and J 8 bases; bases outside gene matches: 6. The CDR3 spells CAWSGAGGSGYTF. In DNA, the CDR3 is TGTGCCTGGAGTGGGGCAGGGGGCAGCGGCTACACCTTC.

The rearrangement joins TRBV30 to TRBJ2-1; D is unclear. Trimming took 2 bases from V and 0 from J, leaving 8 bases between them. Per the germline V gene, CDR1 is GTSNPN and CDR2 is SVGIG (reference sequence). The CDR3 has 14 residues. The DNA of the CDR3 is TGTGCCTGGAGTATCCTGAGCTCCTACAATGAGCAGTTCTTC. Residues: CAWSILSSYNEQFF.

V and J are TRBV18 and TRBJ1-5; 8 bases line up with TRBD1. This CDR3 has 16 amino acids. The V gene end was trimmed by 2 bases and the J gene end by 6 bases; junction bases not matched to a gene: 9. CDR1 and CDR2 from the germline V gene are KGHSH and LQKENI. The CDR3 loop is CASSPYEDRASQPQHF. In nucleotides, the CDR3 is TGTGCCAGCTCACCATATGAGGACAGGGCAAGTCAGCCCCAGCATTTT.

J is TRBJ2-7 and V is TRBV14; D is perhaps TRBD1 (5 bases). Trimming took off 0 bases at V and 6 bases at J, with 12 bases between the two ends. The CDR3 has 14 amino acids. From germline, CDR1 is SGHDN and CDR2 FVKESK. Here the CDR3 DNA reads TGTGCCAGCAGCCAAGATTTGGACAAGCGCGAGCAGTACTTC. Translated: CASSQDLDKREQYF.

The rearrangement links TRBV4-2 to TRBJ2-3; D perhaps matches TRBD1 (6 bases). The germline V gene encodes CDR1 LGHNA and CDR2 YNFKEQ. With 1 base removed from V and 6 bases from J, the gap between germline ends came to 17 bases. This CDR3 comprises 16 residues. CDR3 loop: CASSQAAVGGQDTQYF. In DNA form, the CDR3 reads TGTGCCAGCAGCCAAGCTGCGGTAGGGGGTCAGGATACGCAGTATTTT.

In DNA form, the CDR3 reads TGTGCCAGCAGCCGAGCCTCAGGGGAGACCCAGTACTTC. Translating gives CASSRASGETQYF. The chain uses TRBV7-3 and TRBJ2-5, with a tentative D call TRBD1 (5 bases). The V gene lost 5 bases and the J gene lost 5 bases, with 12 bases spanning the gap. The CDR3 has 13 residues. Germline V gene data show CDR1 as SGHTA and CDR2 as FQGTGA.

This chain's CDR3 is CASSAVGGGLEAFF. The CDR3 DNA reads TGCGCCAGCAGCGCCGTGGGGGGAGGGCTTGAAGCTTTCTTT. This chain joins TRBV5-1 and TRBJ1-1, with a tentative D call TRBD1 (5 bases). Germline CDR1 is SGHRS and CDR2 is YFSETQ. V lost 4 bases, J lost 7 bases, and 17 bases lay in between. The length of the CDR3 is 14 residues.

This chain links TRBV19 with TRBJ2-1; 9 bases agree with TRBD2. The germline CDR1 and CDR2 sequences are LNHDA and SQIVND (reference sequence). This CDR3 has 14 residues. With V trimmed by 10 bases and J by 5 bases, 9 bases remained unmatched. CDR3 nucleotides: TGTGCCATTAGGGAAGCGGGAGGAAACAATGAGCAGTTCTTC. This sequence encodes CAIREAGGNNEQFF.

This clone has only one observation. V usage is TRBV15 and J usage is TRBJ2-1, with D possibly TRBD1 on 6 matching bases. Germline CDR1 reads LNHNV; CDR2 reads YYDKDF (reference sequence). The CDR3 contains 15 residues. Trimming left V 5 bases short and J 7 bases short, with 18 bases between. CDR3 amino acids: CATSGLEGVENEQFF. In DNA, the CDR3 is TGTGCCACCAGCGGCCTAGAGGGGGTAGAGAATGAGCAGTTCTTC.

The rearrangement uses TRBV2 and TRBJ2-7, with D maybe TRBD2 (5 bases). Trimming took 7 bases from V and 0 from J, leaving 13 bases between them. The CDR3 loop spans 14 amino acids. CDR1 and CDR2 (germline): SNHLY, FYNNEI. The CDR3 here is CASTSQGSSYEQYF. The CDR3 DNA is TGTGCCAGCACCTCCCAAGGGAGCTCCTACGAGCAGTACTTC.

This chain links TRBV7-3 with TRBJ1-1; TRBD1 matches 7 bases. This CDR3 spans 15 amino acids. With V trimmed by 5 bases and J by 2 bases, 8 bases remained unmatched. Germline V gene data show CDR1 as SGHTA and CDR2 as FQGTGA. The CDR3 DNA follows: TGTGCCAGCAGCCGGGACAGATCCTTTAACACTGAAGCTTTCTTT. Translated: CASSRDRSFNTEAFF.

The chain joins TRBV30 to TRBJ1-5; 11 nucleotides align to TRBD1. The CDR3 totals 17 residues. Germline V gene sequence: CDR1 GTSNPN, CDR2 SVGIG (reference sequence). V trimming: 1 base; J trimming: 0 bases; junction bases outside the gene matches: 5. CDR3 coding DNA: TGTGCCTGGAGTGACTGGACAGGGGGCGATAGCAATCAGCCCCAGCATTTT. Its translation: CAWSDWTGGDSNQPQHF.

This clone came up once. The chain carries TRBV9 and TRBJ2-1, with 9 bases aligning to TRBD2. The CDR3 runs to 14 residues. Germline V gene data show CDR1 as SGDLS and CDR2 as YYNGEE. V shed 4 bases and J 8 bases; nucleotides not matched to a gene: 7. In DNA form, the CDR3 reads TGTGCCAGCAGCCCCGGGACTAGCATCGATGAGCAGTTCTTC. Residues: CASSPGTSIDEQFF.

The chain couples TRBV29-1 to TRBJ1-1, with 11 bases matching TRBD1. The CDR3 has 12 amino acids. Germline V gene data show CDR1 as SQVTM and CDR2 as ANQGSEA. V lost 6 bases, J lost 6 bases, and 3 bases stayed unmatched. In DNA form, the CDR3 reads TGCAGCGTCGGACAGGGGGCTCCTGAAGCTTTCTTT. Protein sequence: CSVGQGAPEAFF.

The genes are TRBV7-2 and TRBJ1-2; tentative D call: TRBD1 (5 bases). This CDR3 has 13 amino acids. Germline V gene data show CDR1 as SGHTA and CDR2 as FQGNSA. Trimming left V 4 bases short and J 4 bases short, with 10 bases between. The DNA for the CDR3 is TGTGCCAGCAGCTCCGGGGGGAGCTATGGCTACACCTTC. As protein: CASSSGGSYGYTF.

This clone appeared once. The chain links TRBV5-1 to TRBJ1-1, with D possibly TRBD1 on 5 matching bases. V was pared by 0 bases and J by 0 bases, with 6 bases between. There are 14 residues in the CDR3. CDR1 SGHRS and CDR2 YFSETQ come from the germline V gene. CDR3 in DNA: TGCGCCAGCAGCTTGGGGGGGGTGAACACTGAAGCTTTCTTT. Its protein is CASSLGGVNTEAFF.

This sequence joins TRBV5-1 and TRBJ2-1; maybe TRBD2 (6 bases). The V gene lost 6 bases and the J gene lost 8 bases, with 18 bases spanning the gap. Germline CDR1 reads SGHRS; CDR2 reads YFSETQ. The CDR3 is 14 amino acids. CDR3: CASTPGTRRDEQFF. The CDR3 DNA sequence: TGCGCCAGCACCCCCGGGACTCGCCGGGATGAGCAGTTCTTC.

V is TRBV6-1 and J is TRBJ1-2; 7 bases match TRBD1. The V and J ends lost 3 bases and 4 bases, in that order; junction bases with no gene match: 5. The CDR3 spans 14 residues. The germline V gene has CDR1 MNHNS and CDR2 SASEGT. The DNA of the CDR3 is TGTGCCAGCAGTGACCGGACAGGATCCTATGGCTACACCTTC. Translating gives CASSDRTGSYGYTF.

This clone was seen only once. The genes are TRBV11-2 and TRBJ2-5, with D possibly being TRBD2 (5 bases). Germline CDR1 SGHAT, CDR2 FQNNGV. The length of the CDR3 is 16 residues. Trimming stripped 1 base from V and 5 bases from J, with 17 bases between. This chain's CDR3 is CASSLGVLRDDETQYF. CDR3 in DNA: TGTGCCAGCAGCTTAGGGGTCCTACGGGATGACGAGACCCAGTACTTC. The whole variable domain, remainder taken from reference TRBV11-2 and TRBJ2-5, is EAGVAQSPRYKIIEKRQSVAFWCNPISGHATLYWYQQILGQGPKLLIQFQNNGVVDDSQLPKDRFSAERLKGVDSTLKIQPAKLEDSAVYLCASSLGVLRDDETQYFGPGTRLLVL.